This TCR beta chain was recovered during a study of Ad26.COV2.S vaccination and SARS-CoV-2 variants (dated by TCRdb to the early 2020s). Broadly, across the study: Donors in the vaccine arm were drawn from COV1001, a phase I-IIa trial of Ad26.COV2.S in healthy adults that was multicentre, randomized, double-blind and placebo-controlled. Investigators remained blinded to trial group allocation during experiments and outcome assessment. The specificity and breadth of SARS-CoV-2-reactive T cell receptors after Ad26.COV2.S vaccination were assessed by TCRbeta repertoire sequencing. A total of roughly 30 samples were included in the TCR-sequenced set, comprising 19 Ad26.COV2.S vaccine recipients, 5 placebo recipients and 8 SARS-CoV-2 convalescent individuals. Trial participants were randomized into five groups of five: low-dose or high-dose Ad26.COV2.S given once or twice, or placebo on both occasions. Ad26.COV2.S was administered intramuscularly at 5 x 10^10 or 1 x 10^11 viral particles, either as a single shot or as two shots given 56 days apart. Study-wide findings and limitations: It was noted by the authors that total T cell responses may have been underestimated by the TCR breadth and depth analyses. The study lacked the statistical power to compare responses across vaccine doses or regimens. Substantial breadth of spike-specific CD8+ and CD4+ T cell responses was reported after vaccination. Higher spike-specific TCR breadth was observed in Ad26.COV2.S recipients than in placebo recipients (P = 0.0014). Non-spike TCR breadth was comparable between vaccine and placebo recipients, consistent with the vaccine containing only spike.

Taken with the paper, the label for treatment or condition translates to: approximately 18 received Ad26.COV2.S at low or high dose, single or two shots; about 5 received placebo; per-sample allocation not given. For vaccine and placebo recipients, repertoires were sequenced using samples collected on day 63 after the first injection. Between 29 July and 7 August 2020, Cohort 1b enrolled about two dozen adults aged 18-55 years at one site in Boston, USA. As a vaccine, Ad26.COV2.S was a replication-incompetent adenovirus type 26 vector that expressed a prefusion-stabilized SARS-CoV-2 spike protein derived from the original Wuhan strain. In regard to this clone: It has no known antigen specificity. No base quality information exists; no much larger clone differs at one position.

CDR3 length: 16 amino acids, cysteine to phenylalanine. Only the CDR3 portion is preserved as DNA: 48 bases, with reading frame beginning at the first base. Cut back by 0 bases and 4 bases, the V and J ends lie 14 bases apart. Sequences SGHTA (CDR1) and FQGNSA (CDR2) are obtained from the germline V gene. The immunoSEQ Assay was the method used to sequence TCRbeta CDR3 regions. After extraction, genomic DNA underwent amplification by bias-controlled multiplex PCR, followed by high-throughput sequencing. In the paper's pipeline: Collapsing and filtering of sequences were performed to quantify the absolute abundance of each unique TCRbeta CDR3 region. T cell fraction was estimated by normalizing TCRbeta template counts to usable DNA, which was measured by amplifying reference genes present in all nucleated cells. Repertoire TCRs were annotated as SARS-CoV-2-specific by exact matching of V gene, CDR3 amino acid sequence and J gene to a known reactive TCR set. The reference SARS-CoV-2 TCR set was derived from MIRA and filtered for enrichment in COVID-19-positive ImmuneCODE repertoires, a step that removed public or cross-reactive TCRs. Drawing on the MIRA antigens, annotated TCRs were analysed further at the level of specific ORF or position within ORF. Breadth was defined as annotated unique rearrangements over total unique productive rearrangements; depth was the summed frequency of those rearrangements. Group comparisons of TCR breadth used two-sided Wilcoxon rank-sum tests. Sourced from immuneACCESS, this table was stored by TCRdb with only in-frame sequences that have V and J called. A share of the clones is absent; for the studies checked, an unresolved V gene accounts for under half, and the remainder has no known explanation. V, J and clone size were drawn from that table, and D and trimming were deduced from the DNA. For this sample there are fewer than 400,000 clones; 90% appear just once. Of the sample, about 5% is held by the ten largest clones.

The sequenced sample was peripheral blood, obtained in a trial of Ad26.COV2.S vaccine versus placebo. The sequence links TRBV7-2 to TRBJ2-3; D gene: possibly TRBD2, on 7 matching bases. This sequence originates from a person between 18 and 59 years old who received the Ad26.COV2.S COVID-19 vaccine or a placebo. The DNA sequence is TGTGCCAGCAGCTTAGCAGGGGGGGGCGTCGCAGATACGCAGTATTTT. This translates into CASSLAGGGVADTQYF.